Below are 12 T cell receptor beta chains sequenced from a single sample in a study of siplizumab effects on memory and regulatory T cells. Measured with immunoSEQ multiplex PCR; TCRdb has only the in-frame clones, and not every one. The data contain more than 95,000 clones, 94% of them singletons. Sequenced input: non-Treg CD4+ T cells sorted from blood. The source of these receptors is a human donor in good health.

Here the CDR3 DNA reads TGTGCCAGCAGTTTAGGGACCTCCTACGAGCAGTACTTC. Translated, it gives CASSLGTSYEQYF. V and J are TRBV28 and TRBJ2-7; D is perhaps TRBD1 or TRBD2 (5 bases each). The CDR3 extends over 13 amino acids. From germline, CDR1 is MDHEN and CDR2 SYDVKM. The V end was cut by 2 bases, the J end by 0 bases, with 5 bases between.

Here the CDR3 reads CASSRLVEETQYF. CDR3 DNA: TGTGCCAGCAGTAGGCTGGTGGAAGAGACCCAGTACTTC. The V gene is TRBV7-2, the J gene TRBJ2-5; D is ambiguous. This CDR3 spans 13 amino acids. Germline assignment: CDR1 SGHTA and CDR2 FQGNSA. The germline V and J ends were trimmed by 6 bases and 3 bases, with 11 bases remaining between them.

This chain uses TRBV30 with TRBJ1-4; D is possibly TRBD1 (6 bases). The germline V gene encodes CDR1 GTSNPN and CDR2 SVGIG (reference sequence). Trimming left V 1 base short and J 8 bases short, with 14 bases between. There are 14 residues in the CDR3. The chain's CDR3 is CAWSADSKLEKLFF. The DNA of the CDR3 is TGTGCCTGGAGTGCGGACAGTAAGCTAGAAAAACTGTTTTTT.

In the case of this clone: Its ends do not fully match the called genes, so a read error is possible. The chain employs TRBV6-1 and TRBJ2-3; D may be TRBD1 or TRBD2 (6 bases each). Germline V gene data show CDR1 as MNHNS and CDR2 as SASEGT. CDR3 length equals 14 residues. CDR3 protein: CASSEGPGADTQYF. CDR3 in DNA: TGTGCCAGCAGCGAAGGTCCGGGGGCCGATACGCAGTATTTT.

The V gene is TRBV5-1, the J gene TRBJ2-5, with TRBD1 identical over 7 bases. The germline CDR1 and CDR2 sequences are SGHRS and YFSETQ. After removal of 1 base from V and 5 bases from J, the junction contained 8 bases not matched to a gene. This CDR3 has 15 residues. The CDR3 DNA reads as TGCGCCAGCAGCTTGATACAGGGGTTGGGGGAGACCCAGTACTTC. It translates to CASSLIQGLGETQYF.

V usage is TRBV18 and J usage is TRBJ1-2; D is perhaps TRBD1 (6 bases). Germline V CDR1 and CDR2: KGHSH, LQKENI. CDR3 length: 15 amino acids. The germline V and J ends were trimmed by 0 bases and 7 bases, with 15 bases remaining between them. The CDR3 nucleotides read TGTGCCAGCTCACCACCTCAACAGGGATCGGTTGGCTACACCTTC. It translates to CASSPPQQGSVGYTF.

CDR3 sequence (DNA): TGCGCCAGCGGAAAGTTAGCGGGCCCCCAAGAGACCCAGTACTTC. It codes for CASGKLAGPQETQYF. This sequence joins TRBV5-1 and TRBJ2-5; 7 nucleotides match TRBD2. Per the germline V gene, CDR1 is SGHRS and CDR2 is YFSETQ. This CDR3 comprises 15 residues. With V trimmed by 7 bases and J by 1 base, 10 bases remained unmatched.

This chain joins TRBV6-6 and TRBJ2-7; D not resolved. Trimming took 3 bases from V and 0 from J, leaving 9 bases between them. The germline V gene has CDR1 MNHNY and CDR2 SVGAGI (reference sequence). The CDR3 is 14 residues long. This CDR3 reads CASSYEGRSYEQYF. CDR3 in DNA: TGTGCCAGCAGTTATGAAGGACGCTCCTACGAGCAGTACTTC.

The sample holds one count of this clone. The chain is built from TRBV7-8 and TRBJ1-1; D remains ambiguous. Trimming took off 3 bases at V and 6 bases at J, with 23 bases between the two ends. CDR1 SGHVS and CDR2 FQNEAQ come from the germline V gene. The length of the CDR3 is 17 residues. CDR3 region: CASSFPAPLKRNPEAFF. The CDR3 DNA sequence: TGTGCCAGCAGCTTTCCGGCCCCCCTGAAGAGGAATCCTGAAGCTTTCTTT.

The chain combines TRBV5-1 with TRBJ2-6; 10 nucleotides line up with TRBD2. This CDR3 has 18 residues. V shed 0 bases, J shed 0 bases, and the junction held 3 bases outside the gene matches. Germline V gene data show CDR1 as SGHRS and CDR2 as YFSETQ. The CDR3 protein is CASSLGGTSDSGANVLTF. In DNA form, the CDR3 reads TGCGCCAGCAGCTTGGGTGGGACTAGCGACTCTGGGGCCAACGTCCTGACTTTC.

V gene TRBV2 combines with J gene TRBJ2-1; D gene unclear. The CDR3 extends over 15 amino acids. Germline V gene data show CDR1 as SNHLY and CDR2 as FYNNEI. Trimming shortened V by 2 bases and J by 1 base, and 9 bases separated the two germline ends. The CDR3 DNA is TGTGCCAGCAGTGAAAGGGAAGGGTCCTACAATGAGCAGTTCTTC. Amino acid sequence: CASSEREGSYNEQFF.

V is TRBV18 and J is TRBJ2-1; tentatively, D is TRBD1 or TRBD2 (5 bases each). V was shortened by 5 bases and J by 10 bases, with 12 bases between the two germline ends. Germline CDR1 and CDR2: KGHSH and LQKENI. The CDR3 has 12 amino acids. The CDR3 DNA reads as TGTGCCAGCTCATTCTACGGGGCAGAGCAGTTCTTC. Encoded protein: CASSFYGAEQFF.